There are many counts of the clone carrying this T cell receptor beta chain. Its antigen is currently unknown. The data belong to a study of naive and memory T cell subsets. General study results and limits: Naive and memory subsets had different power law exponents for TCR abundance. Possibly reflecting memory cells re-expressing CD45RA, a few larger clonotypes occurred in naive repertoires, especially CD8.

After the first PCR, alpha and beta chain libraries were processed separately. CD8 T cells were positively selected from what remained after CD4 positive selection. An equimolar mix of two oligonucleotides served as the beta constant-region primer for TRBC1 and TRBC2. Ligated cDNA was amplified by four rounds of PCR with nested alpha and beta constant-region primers and SP2. An oligonucleotide with the SP2 primer and a 12-nucleotide UMI was ligated to the cDNA 3' end. MiXCR was run by TCRdb on the UMI-ligation and nested PCR reads, yielding one entry per CDR3 protein. The table lists around 160,000 distinct CDR3 sequences, roughly 22% of them singletons. The germline V and J ends were trimmed by 6 bases and 6 bases, with 18 bases remaining between them. Germline V gene lookup returns CDR1 MNHEY and CDR2 SVGEGT. This CDR3 region has 15 residues.

The V call is TRBV6-2 or TRBV6-3, the J call TRBJ1-5; TRBD1 might be the D (6 bases). Sequenced input: naive CD4+ T cells from blood. This receptor was taken from a human donor in good health. This CDR3 is CASRAPGGLRQPQHF. CDR3 nucleotide sequence: TGTGCCAGCAGAGCCCCGGGGGGGCTGCGTCAGCCCCAGCATTTT.